This T cell receptor beta chain was documented in a study of T cells in Graves' hyperthyroidism and ophthalmopathy. Study observations and caveats: Classification by a 13 V-J model distinguished ophthalmopathy from stable hyperthyroidism. Researchers found most expanded thyroid clonotypes above 0.001 in blood as well.

TCR beta CDR3 regions were amplified from RNA. In the first-round RT-PCR of the TCR CDR3, the HTBI primer set was used. Each CDR3 protein is one row after TCRdb ran MiXCR on the multiplex PCR reads. Of 480,000 or so distinct CDR3 sequences listed, 13% to 15% were seen once; the top ten hold 17%. Trimming cost V 3 bases and J 1 base, with 7 bases left between them. CDR3 length equals 14 residues. The V gene's germline CDR1 is SGHAT and CDR2 FQNNGV. In this sample, this clonotype turned up a few times. Its target is not known. Exclusion followed for patients with uncontrolled infection, other autoimmune disease, pregnancy or lactation. Used for diagnoses were clinical symptoms, serum thyroxine and TRAb, thyroid ultrasound and orbital computed tomography.

The chain is built from TRBV11-2 and TRBJ2-1; D gene unclear. This receptor was identified in a woman aged 18-29 years with Graves' hyperthyroidism. Source material: blood. For the CDR3, the DNA is TGTGCCAGCAGCTTCCTGTTTTCCTACAATGAGCAGTTCTTC. This encodes CASSFLFSYNEQFF.